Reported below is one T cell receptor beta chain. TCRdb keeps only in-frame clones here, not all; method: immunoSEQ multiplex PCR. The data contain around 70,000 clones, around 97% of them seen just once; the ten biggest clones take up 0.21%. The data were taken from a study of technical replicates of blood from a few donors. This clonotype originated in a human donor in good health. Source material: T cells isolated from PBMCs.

CDR3 DNA sequence: TGCGCCAGCAGTGTCCAGGGGCGCGGGAGTGGGGAGCTGTTTTTT. It is translated as CASSVQGRGSGELFF. The genes are TRBV10-1 and TRBJ2-2, with D possibly being TRBD2 (7 bases). V was pared by 4 bases and J by 8 bases, with 17 bases between. The CDR3 has 15 residues. The germline CDR1 and CDR2 sequences are WNHNN and SYGVQD (reference sequence).